This TCR beta chain was documented in a study of CD8+ T cells in alopecia areata. Study conclusions and caveats: Normal skin's resident alphabeta T cells are also sequenced in scalp samples.

Trimming left V 0 bases short and J 10 bases short, with 10 bases between. Germline lookup yields CDR1 GTSNPN and CDR2 SVGIG (reference sequence). The CDR3 loop spans 12 amino acids. Of note for this clone: The antigen remains undetermined.

RNA was isolated and reverse transcribed to cDNA, the sequencing template. Profiled with immunoSEQ multiplex PCR; TCRdb holds only in-frame clones, not every one. This table has hundreds of thousands of clones, roughly two fifths appearing once. Treatment here: oral pan-JAK inhibitor, 5-10 mg twice daily. The source material was CD4+ T cells sorted from blood, sampled at approximately week 30, from a patient treated with tofacitinib. The TCR originated in a human donor with alopecia areata. This sequence joins TRBV30 and TRBJ2-1; D is unresolved. The CDR3 reads CAWSVLPREQFF. The CDR3 coding sequence is TGTGCCTGGAGTGTACTCCCCAGGGAGCAGTTCTTC. The variable domain in full, with the rest retrieved from reference TRBV30 and TRBJ2-1, is SQTIHQWPATLVQPVGSPLSLECTVEGTSNPNLYWYRQAAGRGLQLLFYSVGIGQISSEVPQNLSASRPQDRQFILSSKKLLLSDSGFYLCAWSVLPREQFFGPGTRLTVL.